These T cell receptor beta chains were read from a single sample in a study of early T cells in non-severe SARS-CoV-2 infection. Using its own MiXCR run on the 5' RACE reads, TCRdb lists one record per CDR3 protein. The sample has around 35,000 distinct CDR3 sequences, around 5.7% seen once. Sample: whole blood. These receptors came from an adult who was a healthcare worker with PCR-confirmed SARS-CoV-2 infection or an uninfected control (not recorded which). The CDR3 runs from the conserved cysteine through the conserved F or W. The D gene is left open where the match is weak. The size entry is marked missing in some rows and otherwise reads once, few, many or a size class.

J gene | CDR3 length | clone size | V gene | D gene | CDR3 protein | CDR3 DNA
TRBJ2-1 | 15 | many | TRBV27 | TRBD2 | CASSLTGTSVGEQFF | TGTGCCAGCAGTTTAACCGGGACTAGCGTTGGTGAGCAGTTCTTC
TRBJ2-5 | 13 | many | TRBV19 | TRBD2 | CASNAGGRETQYF | TGTGCCAGTAACGCGGGAGGGCGAGAGACCCAGTACTTC
TRBJ1-2 | 16 | many | TRBV20-1 | TRBD1 | CSAEGTGDPSGEGYTF | TGCAGTGCGGAAGGGACAGGGGACCCCAGCGGGGAAGGCTACACCTTC
TRBJ2-3 | 16 | many | TRBV15 | - | CATSRDGLVSTDTQYF | TGTGCCACCAGCAGAGATGGTCTAGTATCGACAGATACGCAGTATTTT
TRBJ2-5 | 15 | - | TRBV5-4 | TRBD1 | CASSLGQGFRETQYF | TGTGCCAGCAGCTTGGGACAGGGATTTCGAGAGACCCAGTACTTC
TRBJ2-3 | 15 | many | TRBV19 | - | CASKRIAESEDTQYF | TGTGCCAGTAAGCGGATAGCGGAGTCGGAAGATACGCAGTATTTT
TRBJ2-7 | 14 | many | TRBV2 | - | CASSTTWGAYEQYF | TGTGCCAGCAGTACTACGTGGGGAGCCTACGAGCAGTACTTC
TRBJ1-2 | 14 | many | TRBV28 | - | CASSPLERTGGYTF | TGTGCCAGCAGCCCCCTCGAGCGAACGGGTGGCTACACCTTC
TRBJ2-1 | 15 | many | TRBV27 | - | CASSIRDSLYNEQFF | TGTGCCAGCAGTATCCGGGACTCTTTGTACAATGAGCAGTTCTTC
TRBJ2-5 | 16 | few | TRBV5-4 | - | CASSLGRRGLQETQYF | TGTGCCAGCAGCTTAGGTCGCCGGGGACTCCAAGAGACCCAGTACTTC
TRBJ1-1 | 14 | many | TRBV6-5 | - | CASSYGVRNTEAFF | TGTGCCAGCAGTTACGGGGTTAGGAACACTGAAGCTTTCTTT
TRBJ1-5 | 17 | many | TRBV5-1 | TRBD1 | CASSLIPTGGNNQPQHF | TGCGCCAGCAGCCTAATACCGACAGGGGGCAACAATCAGCCCCAGCATTTT
TRBJ2-6 | 15 | few | TRBV7-8 | - | CASSPGISGANVLTF | TGTGCCAGCAGCCCAGGGATCTCTGGGGCCAACGTCCTGACTTTC